This is a list of T cell receptor beta chains from one sample in a study of OX40 agonist ivuxolimab in advanced cancers. The method was immunoSEQ multiplex PCR; TCRdb's version includes in-frame clones alone and lacks a portion of them. The sample lists tens of thousands of clones, 84% occurring once. Material: CD4+ or CD8+ T cells sorted from blood, obtained in a trial of the OX40 agonist ivuxolimab. Receptor source: an adult with an advanced solid tumor such as melanoma, head and neck, liver or kidney cancer. Both conserved end residues are part of each CDR3. The D gene is left open where the match is weak. Size is omitted from some rows. Given values are once, few, many or a class for expanded clones.

. TRBJ1-1 . TRBV19 CASSINQYGNTEAFF TGTGCCAGTAGTATTAATCAGTACGGGAACACTGAAGCTTTCTTT
. TRBJ1-2 once TRBV7-9 CASSLEFGAPRAYGYTF TGTGCCAGCAGCTTAGAGTTCGGGGCCCCCAGGGCCTATGGCTACACCTTC
. TRBJ1-2 once TRBV19 CASTTRGSEYGYTF TGTGCCAGTACCACAAGGGGGTCAGAGTATGGCTACACCTTC
. TRBJ2-1 . TRBV28 CASTLGGGPSYNEQFF TGTGCCAGCACTTTAGGGGGGGGGCCCTCCTACAATGAGCAGTTCTTC
. TRBJ1-1 . TRBV5-4 CASSQDQFPNTEAFF TGTGCCAGCAGCCAAGATCAGTTTCCTAACACTGAAGCTTTCTTT
. TRBJ2-7 . TRBV12-1 CASSFPGGRVAETYEQYF TGTGCCAGCAGCTTCCCTGGGGGGAGGGTAGCGGAAACATACGAGCAGTACTTC
TRBD1 TRBJ1-2 . TRBV7-2 CASSLAIYRGANYGYTF TGTGCCAGCAGCTTAGCAATATACAGGGGAGCTAACTATGGCTACACCTTC
TRBD2 TRBJ2-7 . TRBV7-2 CASSGLAGESGAYEQYF TGTGCCAGCAGCGGACTAGCGGGAGAAAGCGGGGCCTACGAGCAGTACTTC
. TRBJ2-1 . TRBV5-1 CASSLGGQVRGSHNEQFF TGCGCCAGCAGCCTGGGGGGTCAAGTCAGGGGTTCCCACAATGAGCAGTTCTTC
. TRBJ1-2 once TRBV11-2 CASSLIQGNYGYTF TGTGCCAGCAGCTTAATCCAGGGAAACTATGGCTACACCTTC
TRBD2 TRBJ2-4 . TRBV7-2 CASSLRGTSQGKNIQYF TGTGCCAGCAGCCTAAGAGGGACTAGCCAGGGCAAAAACATTCAGTACTTC
TRBD1 TRBJ1-2 . TRBV7-8 CASSPRDRGRADADRDGYTF TGTGCCAGCAGCCCCCGGGACAGGGGGCGAGCTGACGCTGACCGAGATGGCTACACCTTC
TRBD2 TRBJ2-3 . TRBV12-5 CASGLGRLAGGTDTQYF TGTGCTAGTGGTTTGGGGCGACTAGCGGGAGGAACAGATACGCAGTATTTT
. TRBJ2-4 . TRBV6-5 CASSRGLAKNIQYF TGTGCCAGCAGCCGGGGGTTAGCCAAAAACATTCAGTACTTC
. TRBJ1-5 . TRBV4-3 CASSQDEGNQPQHF TGCGCCAGCAGCCAAGATGAAGGCAATCAGCCCCAGCATTTT
. TRBJ1-6 . TRBV11-2 CASSLRAGGSSYNSPLHF TGTGCCAGCAGCTTACGAGCTGGGGGGAGCTCCTATAATTCACCCCTCCACTTT
. TRBJ1-1 . TRBV2 CASRNTEAFF TGTGCCAGCCGGAACACTGAAGCTTTCTTT
. TRBJ1-4 . TRBV5-6 CASSSISANEKLFF TGTGCCAGCAGCTCGATCTCGGCTAATGAAAAACTGTTTTTT
TRBD1 TRBJ1-4 many TRBV5-1 CASTPGGATNEKLFF TGCGCCAGCACTCCAGGGGGCGCGACTAATGAAAAACTGTTTTTT
. TRBJ1-1 . TRBV6-6 CASSPKMGYTEAFF TGTGCCAGCAGTCCAAAAATGGGGTACACTGAAGCTTTCTTT
TRBD2 TRBJ2-1 . TRBV7-3 CASSSGSGTRLSNEQFF TGTGCCAGCAGCTCTGGGTCCGGGACTAGGCTGTCCAATGAGCAGTTCTTC
TRBD1 TRBJ2-7 . TRBV5-1 CASSGGQGPYEQYF TGCGCCAGCAGCGGAGGACAGGGCCCCTACGAGCAGTACTTC
. TRBJ1-6 . TRBV4-2 CASSPEGNSPLHF TGTGCCAGCAGCCCCGAGGGTAATTCACCCCTCCACTTT
TRBD1 TRBJ1-2 once TRBV5-4 CASSLVRQGESGYTF TGTGCCAGCAGCTTGGTGCGGCAGGGGGAGAGTGGCTACACCTTC
TRBD1 TRBJ1-1 . TRBV28 CASQPSGQGGWYTEAFF TGTGCCAGCCAACCTTCGGGACAGGGTGGTTGGTACACTGAAGCTTTCTTT
. TRBJ1-5 . TRBV11-2 CASSFDRGQPQHF TGTGCCAGCAGCTTTGATAGGGGTCAGCCCCAGCATTTT
TRBD1 TRBJ1-2 . TRBV4-2 CASSQEVRTGPLYGYTF TGTGCCAGCAGCCAAGAAGTGCGGACAGGTCCCTTATATGGCTACACCTTC
. TRBJ1-3 . TRBV14 CASSQELYPGRTGNTIYF TGTGCCAGCAGCCAAGAACTTTATCCGGGACGAACTGGAAACACCATATATTTT
TRBD2 TRBJ2-3 . TRBV7-3 CASSFTAGSSSSGGVHF TGTGCCAGCAGCTTTACAGCAGGGAGCTCCTCTAGCGGGGGGGTTCATTTT
TRBD2 TRBJ2-6 . TRBV11-2 CASGPGLAGNSGANVLTF TGTGCCAGCGGCCCGGGGCTAGCGGGGAACTCTGGGGCCAACGTCCTGACTTTC
. TRBJ1-5 . TRBV7-9 CASSLAKSGYQPQHF TGTGCCAGCAGCTTAGCTAAATCGGGATATCAGCCCCAGCATTTT
TRBD1 TRBJ2-1 . TRBV5-1 CASSRGQGLSYNEQFF TGCGCCAGCAGCAGGGGACAGGGACTCTCCTACAATGAGCAGTTCTTC
. TRBJ2-1 few TRBV7-9 CASSLGLASVLTNEQFF TGTGCCAGCAGCTTAGGATTGGCTAGCGTGTTGACCAATGAGCAGTTCTTC
TRBD2 TRBJ2-5 . TRBV19 CASSSLAGGPQETQYF TGTGCCAGTAGTTCCTTAGCGGGAGGGCCCCAGGAGACCCAGTACTTC
. TRBJ2-5 . TRBV5-4 CASSLAGSQETQYF TGTGCCAGCAGCTTGGCGGGGAGCCAAGAGACCCAGTACTTC
. TRBJ1-4 . TRBV5-1 CASSSFPAEKLFF TGCGCCAGCAGCTCCTTCCCCGCAGAGAAACTGTTTTTT
. TRBJ2-1 . TRBV19 CASSIGPNEQFF TGTGCCAGTAGTATAGGGCCAAACGAGCAGTTCTTC
. TRBJ2-2 . TRBV28 CASSTGRSTGELFF TGTGCCAGCAGCACAGGACGTTCCACCGGGGAGCTGTTTTTT
. TRBJ1-3 . TRBV4-2 CASSLGEQAISGNTIYF TGTGCCAGCAGCCTGGGGGAACAGGCCATCTCTGGAAACACCATATATTTT
. TRBJ1-1 once TRBV5-6 CASSWGGVRESENTEAFF TGTGCCAGCAGCTGGGGTGGGGTAAGGGAATCAGAGAACACTGAAGCTTTCTTT
TRBD2 TRBJ2-5 . TRBV11-2 CASSILAGIQETQYF TGTGCCAGCAGCATACTAGCGGGGATCCAAGAGACCCAGTACTTC